This record concerns one T cell receptor beta chain sequence. The data were obtained in a study of OX40 agonist ivuxolimab in advanced cancers. With V trimmed by 4 bases and J by 0 bases, 13 bases remained unmatched. The CDR3 consists of 18 residues. Germline CDR1 is SNHLY and CDR2 is FYNNEI. The assay was immunoSEQ multiplex PCR, and TCRdb's table has in-frame clones only and misses some. Among about 68,000 clones listed, roughly 84% were seen once. This sequence joins TRBV2 and TRBJ2-5, with 8 bases that match TRBD1. The receptor was derived from an adult with an advanced solid tumor such as melanoma, head and neck, liver or kidney cancer. Sequencing was performed on CD4+ or CD8+ T cells sorted from blood, taken in a trial of the OX40 agonist ivuxolimab. The CDR3 DNA reads TGTGCCAGCAGTGTTCAACAGGGGGGCGCATCGCACCAAGAGACCCAGTACTTC. Protein: CASSVQQGGASHQETQYF.